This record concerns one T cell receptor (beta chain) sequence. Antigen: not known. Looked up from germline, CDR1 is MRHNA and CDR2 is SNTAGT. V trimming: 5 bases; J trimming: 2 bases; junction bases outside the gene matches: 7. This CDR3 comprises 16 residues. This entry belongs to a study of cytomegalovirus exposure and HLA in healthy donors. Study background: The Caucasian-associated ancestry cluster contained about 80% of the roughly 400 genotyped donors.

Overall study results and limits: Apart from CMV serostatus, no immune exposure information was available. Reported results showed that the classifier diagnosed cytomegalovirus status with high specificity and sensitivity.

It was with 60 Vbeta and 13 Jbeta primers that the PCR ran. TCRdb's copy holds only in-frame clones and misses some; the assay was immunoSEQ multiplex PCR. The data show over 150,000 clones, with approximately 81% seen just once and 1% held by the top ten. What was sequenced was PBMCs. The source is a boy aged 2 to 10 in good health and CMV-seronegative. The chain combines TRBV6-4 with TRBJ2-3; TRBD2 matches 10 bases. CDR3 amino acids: CASSRSGTSVTDTQYF. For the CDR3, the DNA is TGTGCCAGCAGTAGATCAGGGACTAGCGTCACAGATACGCAGTATTTT.